This T cell receptor beta chain was documented in a study of technical replicates of blood from several donors. The repertoire was sequenced with immunoSEQ multiplex PCR; TCRdb's copy has only in-frame clones and lacks some. This sample has tens of thousands of clones; about 95% occur once, and the top ten carry about 3%. V was cut by 2 bases and J by 0 bases, with 18 bases left in between. Germline V CDR1 and CDR2: SGDLS, YYNGEE. The CDR3 has 19 residues. The chain uses TRBV9 and TRBJ2-6; D is perhaps TRBD1 (8 bases). The receptor comes from a human donor in good health. Some clones in this sample may be carry-over from other donors' samples. The sample comprised PBMCs. In DNA form, the CDR3 reads TGTGCCAGCAGCGTCCAGCCACAGGGGGGGCTCTCTGGGGCCAACGTCCTGACTTTC. Translation: CASSVQPQGGLSGANVLTF. Supplemented by reference TRBV9 and TRBJ2-6, the full variable domain reads DSGVTQTPKHLITATGQRVTLRCSPRSGDLSVYWYQQSLDQGLQFLIQYYNGEERAKGNILERFSAQQFPDLHSELNLSSLELGDSALYFCASSVQPQGGLSGANVLTFGAGSRLTVL.